This T cell receptor beta chain was documented in a study of Graves' ophthalmopathy and Graves' hyperthyroidism. For the study at large: Peripheral blood sampling preceded any treatment and occurred at initial diagnosis.

Amplification targeted the TCR beta CDR3 regions, with RNA transcripts as the source material. Second-round multiplex PCR followed a first-round RT-PCR using HTBI primers. From the multiplex PCR reads, TCRdb called clonotypes with MiXCR, one entry per CDR3 protein. This sample carries about 50,000 distinct CDR3 sequences, approximately 45% of them seen once, and the ten largest clones take 4.7%. The CDR3 is 14 residues long. The J segment lost 2 bases and the V segment lost 2 bases, leaving 5 bases of the junction unmatched. The germline gives CDR1 DFQATT, CDR2 SNEGSKA (reference sequence). The PBMCs used were ones drawn from about 9.3 ml of fresh peripheral blood. Comments on this clonotype: Its matching antigen is unknown.

Overall study findings and caveats: Blood repertoires reportedly contained most expanded thyroid clonotypes above 0.001 frequency.

The V gene is TRBV20-1, the J gene TRBJ2-7, with 8 bases identical to TRBD2. The clonotype comes from an adult woman with Graves' ophthalmopathy. Sequencing was done on a sample of peripheral blood. In DNA, the CDR3 is TGCAGTGCTAGATCCCCAGCGGGGGCCTACGAGCAGTACTTC. Residues: CSARSPAGAYEQYF.